The 25 T cell receptor beta chains below were found in one sample sequenced in a study of shared clonotypes between healthy human individuals. Terminally differentiated effector memory CD45RA+ cells were left out of the naive CD8 fraction, which was CD45RO-negative and positively selected for CCR7. Clones were read by immunoSEQ multiplex PCR, and TCRdb kept only the in-frame ones, dropping some. Seen here are roughly 2,000,000 clones, roughly 95% observed once, and the top ten hold 1% to 1.5%. What was sequenced was naive CD8+ T cells sorted from blood. Receptor source: a man between 18 and 35 years old in good health.

In the case of this clone: In the same sample, other DNA sequences code for this CDR3. The chain links TRBV7-9 to TRBJ2-7; D is uncertain. Trimming removed 5 bases at V and 3 bases at J, with 11 bases between. The germline V gene has CDR1 SEHNR and CDR2 FQNEAQ (reference sequence). There are 13 residues in the CDR3. CDR3 sequence: CASSAGTDYEQYF. The CDR3 DNA reads as TGTGCCAGCAGCGCCGGAACCGACTACGAGCAGTACTTC.

J is TRBJ2-7 and V is TRBV30, with D perhaps TRBD1 (5 bases). Trimming pared 5 bases from V and 5 bases from J, leaving 16 bases between. The CDR3 contains 13 residues. Looked up from germline, CDR1 is GTSNPN and CDR2 is SVGIG (reference sequence). CDR3: CAWEDNPSNEQYF. CDR3 in DNA: TGTGCCTGGGAGGACAACCCCTCAAACGAGCAGTACTTC.

The chain couples TRBV9 to TRBJ2-3; 8 positions agree with TRBD2. The trim removed 0 bases at V and 2 bases at J, leaving 8 bases unmatched. There are 17 residues in the CDR3. Germline V gene lookup returns CDR1 SGDLS and CDR2 YYNGEE. The CDR3 bases are TGTGCCAGCAGCGTAGAAGGTAGCGGGGCCCTCACAGATACGCAGTATTTT. It encodes CASSVEGSGALTDTQYF.

This clone was seen only once. This rearrangement joins TRBV19 to TRBJ1-6, with unresolved D. The CDR3 loop spans 13 amino acids. Between the trimmed V and J ends, which lost 7 bases and 9 bases, there was a span of 13 bases. Germline CDR1 is LNHDA and CDR2 is SQIVND (reference sequence). The CDR3 here is CASNPGSSSPLHF. The CDR3 nucleotides are TGTGCCAGTAATCCGGGATCCAGTTCACCCCTCCACTTT. The full variable domain, its missing parts supplied by reference TRBV19 and TRBJ1-6, is DGGITQSPKYLFRKEGQNVTLSCEQNLNHDAMYWYRQDPGQGLRLIYYSQIVNDFQKGDIAEGYSVSREKKESFPLTVTSAQKNPTAFYLCASNPGSSSPLHFGNGTRLTVT.

The rearrangement links TRBV19 to TRBJ2-7; D call uncertain. V was trimmed by 5 bases and J by 2 bases, leaving 10 bases between them. CDR3 size: 13 residues. Germline V gives CDR1 LNHDA, CDR2 SQIVND (reference sequence). The CDR3 spells CASSSTDTYEQYF. The CDR3 DNA is TGTGCCAGTAGTTCGACGGATACCTACGAGCAGTACTTC.

A note on this clone: This sample also contains other DNA sequences that code for the same CDR3. V usage is TRBV27 and J usage is TRBJ2-7; 8 nucleotides agree with TRBD1. Germline loops: CDR1 MNHEY, CDR2 SMNVEV (reference sequence). V was pared by 2 bases and J by 0 bases, with 3 bases of the junction left unmatched. The CDR3 extends over 15 amino acids. The CDR3 nucleotides are TGTGCCAGCAGTTTAGGGACAGGTTTCTCCTACGAGCAGTACTTC. As protein: CASSLGTGFSYEQYF.

This clone was picked up a small number of times. Other nucleotide sequences from this sample produce the same CDR3. The V call is TRBV6-5, the J call TRBJ2-7; D gene unclear. Germline CDR1 is MNHEY and CDR2 is SVGAGI. CDR3 size: 12 residues. Trimming cost V 2 bases and J 3 bases, with 5 bases left between them. DNA for the CDR3: TGTGCCAGCAGTTACCCGGGCTACGAGCAGTACTTC. Encoded protein: CASSYPGYEQYF.

This rearrangement joins TRBV18 to TRBJ2-7; D perhaps matches TRBD1 (6 bases). The germline gives CDR1 KGHSH, CDR2 LQKENI. V was clipped by 6 bases and J by 3 bases, with 18 bases between them. The CDR3 length is 15 residues. CDR3 residues: CASSEGRGPLYEQYF. As DNA, the CDR3 is TGTGCCAGCTCCGAGGGCAGGGGTCCACTCTACGAGCAGTACTTC.

The rearrangement joins TRBV2 to TRBJ2-7, with TRBD2 matching over 7 bases. This CDR3 has 14 amino acids. The germline V gene encodes CDR1 SNHLY and CDR2 FYNNEI. The V gene end was trimmed by 3 bases and the J gene end by 2 bases; junction bases not matched to a gene: 4. CDR3 in amino acids: CASSESSGTYEQYF. CDR3 DNA sequence: TGTGCCAGCAGTGAGTCTAGCGGCACCTACGAGCAGTACTTC.

The rearrangement links TRBV28 to TRBJ1-1, with D perhaps matching TRBD1 (5 bases). The germline CDR1 and CDR2 sequences are MDHEN and SYDVKM. V shed 2 bases and J shed 2 bases, with 15 bases lying between them. This CDR3 has 16 amino acids. The CDR3 DNA reads as TGTGCCAGCAGTTTACCCCTTAGACAGACAAACACTGAAGCTTTCTTT. Residues: CASSLPLRQTNTEAFF.

The CDR3 DNA reads TGTGCCAGTAGTCCAACAAAGGGGACTGAAGCTTTCTTT. Translated: CASSPTKGTEAFF. The chain has TRBV19 and TRBJ1-1; a weak D match, TRBD1 (5 bases). This CDR3 is 13 amino acids long. Germline loops: CDR1 LNHDA, CDR2 SQIVND (reference sequence). Trimming took off 5 bases at V and 5 bases at J, with 12 bases between the two ends.

About this clone: The sample contains more than one DNA sequence encoding this CDR3. Written as DNA, the CDR3 is TGTGCCAGCAGCCTCGGAGCCGATTACGAGCAGTACTTC. Residues: CASSLGADYEQYF. The chain carries TRBV11-2 and TRBJ2-7; D not certain. The CDR3 runs 13 residues. Per germline, CDR1 SGHAT and CDR2 FQNNGV. Trimming took off 5 bases at V and 4 bases at J, with 12 bases between the two ends.

The chain uses TRBV18 and TRBJ2-7, with TRBD1 matching over 9 bases. CDR1 is KGHSH and CDR2 is LQKENI in the germline V gene. The CDR3 runs 15 residues. Unmatched junction bases numbered 8, after V lost 3 bases and J lost 5 bases. In nucleotides, the CDR3 is TGTGCCAGCTCACCCCTGGGGACAGGGCAAGACGAGCAGTACTTC. It encodes CASSPLGTGQDEQYF.

In the case of this clone: This same CDR3 is encoded by further DNA sequences in the sample. The chain is built from TRBV5-4 and TRBJ1-2; perhaps TRBD1 as D (5 bases). V lost 0 bases and J 0 bases, leaving 9 bases between the germline ends. The CDR3 contains 15 residues. Germline V CDR1 and CDR2: SGHNT, YYREEE (reference sequence). The CDR3 loop reads CASSLVTGANYGYTF. The DNA for the CDR3 is TGTGCCAGCAGCTTGGTTACAGGAGCTAACTATGGCTACACCTTC. Based on the CDR3 plus reference TRBV5-4 and TRBJ1-2, the full variable domain is ETGVTQSPTHLIKTRGQQVTLRCSSQSGHNTVSWYQQALGQGPQFIFQYYREEENGRGNFPPRFSGLQFPNYSSELNVNALELDDSALYLCASSLVTGANYGYTFGSGTRLTVV.

The V call is TRBV13, the J call TRBJ1-2, with 7 bases that match TRBD1. The CDR3 covers 16 residues. The germline CDR1 and CDR2 sequences are PRHDT and FYEKMQ (reference sequence). With 2 bases clipped from V and 3 bases from J, the junction kept 9 bases outside the gene matches. CDR3 residues: CASSLTGATSDYGYTF. The DNA for the CDR3 is TGTGCCAGCAGCTTAACAGGGGCGACTTCAGACTATGGCTACACCTTC.

This clone was seen only once. The V gene is TRBV6-1, the J gene TRBJ2-3, with D tentatively TRBD1 (5 bases). V lost 1 base to trimming and J lost 2 bases, with 16 bases between them. The germline gives CDR1 MNHNS, CDR2 SASEGT. This CDR3 is 17 amino acids long. CDR3 in amino acids: CASSEGGRMGFTDTQYF. The CDR3 DNA reads as TGTGCCAGCAGTGAAGGGGGCAGGATGGGGTTCACAGATACGCAGTATTTT.

The genes are TRBV25-1 and TRBJ1-6; no definite D call. There are 15 residues in the CDR3. Germline lookup yields CDR1 MGHDK and CDR2 SYGVNS. V dropped 6 bases and J dropped 9 bases, with 18 bases sitting between them. CDR3 in DNA: TGTGCCAGCAGACCTATGGGAGTGGAGGGTTCACCCCTCCACTTT. Translation: CASRPMGVEGSPLHF.

This clone occurred a few times. Other DNA sequences in this sample translate to the same CDR3. The rearrangement uses TRBV30 and TRBJ2-3; no firm D call. The CDR3 loop spans 11 amino acids. V gave up 5 bases and J gave up 0 bases, with 3 bases separating them. The V gene's germline CDR1 is GTSNPN and CDR2 SVGIG (reference sequence). CDR3 sequence: CAWSSTDTQYF. The CDR3 DNA reads as TGTGCCTGGTCTAGCACAGATACGCAGTATTTT.

The V call is TRBV12-5, the J call TRBJ2-1; D is uncertain. CDR3 length: 13 amino acids. Germline CDR1 is LGHNT and CDR2 is FRNRAP. V was trimmed by 5 bases and J by 9 bases, leaving 14 bases between them. CDR3 nucleotides: TGTGCTAGTGGTACGGCCTTAGAACGTGAGCAGTTCTTC. This encodes CASGTALEREQFF.

The rearrangement uses TRBV12-5 and TRBJ2-3; 10 bases line up with TRBD1. The CDR3 is 15 amino acids. With 4 bases clipped from V and 5 bases from J, the junction kept 6 bases outside the gene matches. Germline V gives CDR1 LGHNT, CDR2 FRNRAP. The CDR3 here is CASGSAGTGVDTQYF. The DNA for the CDR3 is TGTGCTAGTGGTTCCGCCGGGACAGGGGTAGATACGCAGTATTTT.

The count of this clone is one. This chain connects TRBV19 to TRBJ2-7; 7 nucleotides match TRBD2. V trimming: 3 bases; J trimming: 4 bases; junction bases outside the gene matches: 6. Germline-derived CDR1 and CDR2 are LNHDA and SQIVND (reference sequence). The CDR3 extends over 14 amino acids. The DNA of the CDR3 is TGTGCCAGTAGTATTACGGCGGGAGAATACGAGCAGTACTTC. It translates to CASSITAGEYEQYF.

The chain carries TRBV6-4 and TRBJ2-3; TRBD2 agrees at 7 bases. The germline V gene has CDR1 MRHNA and CDR2 SNTAGT. After removal of 3 bases from V and 1 base from J, the junction contained 7 bases not matched to a gene. CDR3 length: 16 amino acids. DNA for the CDR3: TGTGCCAGCAGTGATTGGTGGAGCGGGGGCACAGATACGCAGTATTTT. This translates into CASSDWWSGGTDTQYF.

The genes are TRBV4-1 and TRBJ2-2; D remains unclear. Germline V gene sequence: CDR1 MGHRA, CDR2 YSYEKL. This CDR3 has 14 amino acids. Trimming removed 0 bases from V and 6 bases from J, with 8 bases in between. The CDR3 nucleotides are TGCGCCAGCAGCCAAGATCCGGTGGCCGGGGAGCTGTTTTTT. Amino acids: CASSQDPVAGELFF.

Notes on this clone: Other DNA sequences in the sample encode the same CDR3. CDR3 in DNA: TGTGCCAGCAGCCCGACAGGACTTTCCTACGAGCAGTACTTC. This encodes CASSPTGLSYEQYF. The chain carries TRBV7-9 and TRBJ2-7, with D tentatively TRBD1 (6 bases). CDR3 size: 14 residues. Trimming left V 5 bases short and J 1 base short, with 12 bases between. Germline V CDR1 and CDR2: SEHNR, FQNEAQ (reference sequence).

The chain carries TRBV7-9 and TRBJ2-1; 7 bases are a match to TRBD1. The CDR3 spans 13 residues. Germline loops: CDR1 SEHNR, CDR2 FQNEAQ (reference sequence). The J segment lost 10 bases and the V segment lost 3 bases, leaving 6 bases of the junction unmatched. This CDR3 is CASSFEGAKEQFF. As DNA, the CDR3 is TGTGCCAGCAGCTTCGAGGGGGCAAAGGAGCAGTTCTTC.